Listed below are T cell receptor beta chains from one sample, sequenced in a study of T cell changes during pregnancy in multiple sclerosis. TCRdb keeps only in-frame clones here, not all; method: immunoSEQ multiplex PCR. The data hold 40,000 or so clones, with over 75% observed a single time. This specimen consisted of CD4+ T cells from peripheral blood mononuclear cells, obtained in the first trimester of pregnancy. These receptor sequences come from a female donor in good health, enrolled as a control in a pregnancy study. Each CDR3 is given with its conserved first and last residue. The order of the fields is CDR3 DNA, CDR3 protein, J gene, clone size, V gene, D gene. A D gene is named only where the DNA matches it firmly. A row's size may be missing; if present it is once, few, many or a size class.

DNA: TGTGCCAGCGGCCCAGGGGACTATAATTCACCCCTCCACTTT
CDR3: CASGPGDYNSPLHF
J: TRBJ1-6
size: -
V: TRBV5-5
D: -

DNA: TGTGCCAGCAGCCCGGGACAGGGAAACACCGGGGAGCTGTTTTTT
CDR3: CASSPGQGNTGELFF
J: TRBJ2-2
size: -
V: TRBV6-6
D: TRBD1

DNA: TGTGCCAGCAGCCTTAGAGGGGGACACCTAAATTCACCCCTCCACTTT
CDR3: CASSLRGGHLNSPLHF
J: TRBJ1-6
size: -
V: TRBV14
D: -

DNA: TGTGCCAGCAGTCCAGGCAATGAGCAGTTCTTC
CDR3: CASSPGNEQFF
J: TRBJ2-1
size: -
V: TRBV6-5
D: -

DNA: TGTGCCAGCAGCCAAGACGGAGGAGTGAGGAACACTGAAGCTTTCTTT
CDR3: CASSQDGGVRNTEAFF
J: TRBJ1-1
size: -
V: TRBV14
D: -

DNA: TGTGCCAGCAGCCCAACATTTGGTCTGGAGACCTACGAGCAGTACTTC
CDR3: CASSPTFGLETYEQYF
J: TRBJ2-7
size: -
V: TRBV5-6
D: -

DNA: TGTGCCTGGAGTGCGGGGGGGGATCAGCCCCAGCATTTT
CDR3: CAWSAGGDQPQHF
J: TRBJ1-5
size: few
V: TRBV30
D: -

DNA: TGTGCCAGCAGTTTGTTTCAGGGGCGCGGAGTCGGCTACACCTTC
CDR3: CASSLFQGRGVGYTF
J: TRBJ1-2
size: -
V: TRBV28
D: -

DNA: TGTGCCAGCTCACGGACCGGGAGGAGCGAAAAACTGTTTTTT
CDR3: CASSRTGRSEKLFF
J: TRBJ1-4
size: -
V: TRBV18
D: -

DNA: TGTGCCAGCAGTCCAGGCAATGAGCAGTTCTTC
CDR3: CASSPGNEQFF
J: TRBJ2-1
size: -
V: TRBV6-1
D: -

DNA: TGTGCCAGCAGCCCATCGACAGGGGTCATATCCTACAATGAGCAGTTCTTC
CDR3: CASSPSTGVISYNEQFF
J: TRBJ2-1
size: once
V: TRBV11-2
D: TRBD1

DNA: TGTGCCAGCACTCGAAGGGCGATTCAGGGGGCTCGAGGCTATGGCTACACCTTC
CDR3: CASTRRAIQGARGYGYTF
J: TRBJ1-2
size: -
V: TRBV2
D: TRBD1

DNA: TGCGCCAGCAGCCAATACGGGGGGGGCAATGAGCAGTTCTTC
CDR3: CASSQYGGGNEQFF
J: TRBJ2-1
size: -
V: TRBV4-3
D: TRBD2

DNA: TGTGCCAGCAGTTTATATGGGGCGACAATGGATACGCAGTATTTT
CDR3: CASSLYGATMDTQYF
J: TRBJ2-3
size: once
V: TRBV28
D: -

DNA: TGTGCCAGCAGTTACCCCCAAGCGAACTATGGCTACACCTTC
CDR3: CASSYPQANYGYTF
J: TRBJ1-2
size: -
V: TRBV5-4
D: -

DNA: TGTGCCAGCAGCTCACTTGGGGACAGGGGGCTTGGAGAGCAGTACTTC
CDR3: CASSSLGDRGLGEQYF
J: TRBJ2-7
size: -
V: TRBV5-6
D: TRBD1

DNA: TGTGCCAGCAGCCAGAGGACAGGACAAGCTTTCTTT
CDR3: CASSQRTGQAFF
J: TRBJ1-1
size: -
V: TRBV5-5
D: TRBD1

DNA: TGTGCCAGTAGGCAAATCGGACAGGGGAGAGGAGCTTTCTTT
CDR3: CASRQIGQGRGAFF
J: TRBJ1-1
size: -
V: TRBV19
D: TRBD1

DNA: TGTGCCAGCAGCTTAGGGCGCGGCGAGGGAGAGACCCAGTACTTC
CDR3: CASSLGRGEGETQYF
J: TRBJ2-5
size: -
V: TRBV7-9
D: -

DNA: TGTGCCAGCAGGCTATCCGGGACAGGGGTTTCACCCCTCCACTTT
CDR3: CASRLSGTGVSPLHF
J: TRBJ1-6
size: -
V: TRBV6-5
D: TRBD1

DNA: TGTGCCAGCAGCTGGGGCTCCCCGAACGTCCTGACTTTC
CDR3: CASSWGSPNVLTF
J: TRBJ2-6
size: -
V: TRBV11-1
D: -

DNA: TGTGCCAGCAGCTTAGTCGCGGGGGTGAGTGGCAATGAGCAGTTCTTC
CDR3: CASSLVAGVSGNEQFF
J: TRBJ2-1
size: -
V: TRBV7-9
D: TRBD2

DNA: TGTGCCAGCAGCCCTCGGGACAGGTCCTACGAGCAGTACTTC
CDR3: CASSPRDRSYEQYF
J: TRBJ2-7
size: -
V: TRBV13
D: TRBD1

DNA: TGTGCCAGCAGCTTAGTAACAGGGGCGAACACTGAAGCTTTCTTT
CDR3: CASSLVTGANTEAFF
J: TRBJ1-1
size: -
V: TRBV11-1
D: TRBD1

DNA: TGTGCCAGCAGCTCCGGGTTACAGGGAGGGAATTCACCCCTCCACTTT
CDR3: CASSSGLQGGNSPLHF
J: TRBJ1-6
size: -
V: TRBV11-2
D: -